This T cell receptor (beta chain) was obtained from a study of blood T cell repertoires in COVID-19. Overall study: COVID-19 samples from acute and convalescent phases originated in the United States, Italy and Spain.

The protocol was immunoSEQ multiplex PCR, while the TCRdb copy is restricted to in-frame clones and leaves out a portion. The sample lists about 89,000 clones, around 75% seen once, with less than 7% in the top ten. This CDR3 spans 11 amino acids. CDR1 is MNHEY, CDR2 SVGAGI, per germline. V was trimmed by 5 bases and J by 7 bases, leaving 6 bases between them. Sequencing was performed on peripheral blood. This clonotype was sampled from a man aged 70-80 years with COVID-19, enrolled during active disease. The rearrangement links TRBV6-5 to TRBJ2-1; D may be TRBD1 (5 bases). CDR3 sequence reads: CASSNRNEQFF. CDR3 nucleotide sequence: TGTGCCAGCAGTAACAGGAATGAGCAGTTCTTC.